This T cell receptor (beta chain) was recorded in a study of CD4+ T cells in melanoma. The germline gives CDR1 MNHEY, CDR2 SVGAGI. The CDR3 extends over 15 amino acids. The V gene end was trimmed by 3 bases and the J gene end by 2 bases; junction bases not matched to a gene: 2. Measured with immunoSEQ multiplex PCR; TCRdb has only the in-frame clones, and not every one. This table holds over 6,500 clones, around two thirds found once. The clonotype was recovered from a human donor with melanoma. Sequencing input: cells from a culture (not recorded whether cultured in vitro). The chain employs TRBV6-5 and TRBJ2-3; 10 bases match TRBD2. CDR3 coding DNA: TGTGCCAGCAGTTATAGCGGGGGGAACACAGATACGCAGTATTTT. Its translation: CASSYSGGNTDTQYF.